This T cell receptor beta chain was observed in a study of blood T cell repertoires in COVID-19. Study-wide background: Sites in the United States, Italy and Spain provided acute and convalescent COVID-19 samples. PBMCs, B-cell-depleted T cells, or T cells provided the cDNA or gDNA that made up the material.

In the original workflow: Estimates of nucleated cell counts were drawn from the amplification of reference gene primers. Profiled with immunoSEQ multiplex PCR; TCRdb holds only in-frame clones, not every one. V, J and clone size reflect that table, while D and trimming were determined from the DNA. The sample has 120,000 or so clones; around 85% are singletons. V shed 6 bases and J shed 1 base, with 16 bases lying between them. This CDR3 spans 15 amino acids. Germline CDR1 is MNHEY and CDR2 is SVGAGI. The receptor comes from a man in his 70s who had recovered from COVID-19. Source material: peripheral blood. The chain joins TRBV6-5 to TRBJ2-7; D may be TRBD1 (6 bases). The CDR3 nucleotides read TGTGCCAGCAGACTACAGGGAGAATGGTCCTACGAGCAGTACTTC. It encodes CASRLQGEWSYEQYF.